This record concerns one TCR beta chain sequence. The antigen it binds to is not known. The input lacks base qualities; no much larger clone sits a single base away. The CDR3 numbers 15 residues from cysteine through phenylalanine. Just the 45-base CDR3 DNA is kept, in frame starting at base 1. Trimming leaves V shorter by 1 base and J shorter by 7 bases, with the junction holding 8 bases beyond the gene matches. Taken from the germline V gene, the CDR1 and CDR2 loops are KGHSH and LQKENI. This sample was taken from a study of blood T cell repertoires in COVID-19 (TCRdb year 2020). Context from the whole study: The collaborator samples originated in the United States, Italy and Spain and spanned the acute and convalescent phases of COVID-19. The material from the prospective study consisted of cDNA or gDNA derived from T cells, B-cell-depleted T cells, or PBMCs. Deeply sampled blood TCRbeta repertoires from subjects exposed to, actively infected with, or recovered from COVID-19 were included in the dataset. A freely available public database, intended as a resource for researchers studying the immune response to SARS-CoV-2, is where the repertoires were released. Samples came from the ongoing ImmuneRACE study (first 160 participants) plus 1,254 subjects from 6 global collaborators. A de-identified subject ID, COVID-19 status, age in years and sex were almost always included in the sample metadata. Where available, HLA class I and class II types were obtained from metadata supplied by the sample provider rather than from assay-based typing.

One collaborating source in Seattle enrolled patients while the patients were actively infected and followed the patients over time throughout the course of disease. Collaborating institutions collected whole blood in K2EDTA tubes following their own protocols. Collaborator samples were shipped for TCRbeta analysis as frozen whole blood, isolated PBMCs, or DNA extracted from either sample type. What the authors observed across the whole study: The quantity of clinical and demographic metadata differed by source and by participant and was supplied without curation.

TCRbeta CDR3 regions were amplified from genomic DNA by means of the immunoSEQ Assay, a bias-controlled multiplex PCR. For the original study's pipeline: The number of nucleated cells in each sample was estimated by amplification of reference gene primers within the assay. To quantify the absolute abundance of each unique TCRbeta CDR3 rearrangement, sequence reads were collapsed and filtered. Productive Simpson clonality was computed per sample as the square root of Simpson's diversity index over productive rearrangements. TCRdb took over this immuneACCESS table, retaining in-frame rearrangements with V and J assigned. Such tables are incomplete; in checked studies, under half of the missing clones stem from an unresolved V gene, and the remainder is unexplained. V and J calls and clone size are given by that table; D and trimming were obtained from the DNA. The sample table holds about 270,000 clones, of which about 86% were seen once. Of the sample, approximately 12% falls within the top ten clones.

Sequenced input: peripheral blood. The chain is assembled from TRBV18 and TRBJ2-7, with TRBD2 matching 9 junction bases. This receptor was identified in a woman younger than 45 with COVID-19, enrolled during active disease. The CDR3 in this case is CASSPRSGGHKEQYF. The DNA is TGTGCCAGCTCACCACGTAGCGGGGGCCACAAGGAGCAGTACTTC.